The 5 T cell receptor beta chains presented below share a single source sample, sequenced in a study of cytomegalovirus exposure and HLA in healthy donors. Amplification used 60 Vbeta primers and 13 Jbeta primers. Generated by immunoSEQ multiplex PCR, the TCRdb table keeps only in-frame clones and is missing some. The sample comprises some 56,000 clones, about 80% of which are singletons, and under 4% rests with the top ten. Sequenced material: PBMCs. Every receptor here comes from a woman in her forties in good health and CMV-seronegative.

This chain's CDR3 is CASSLGLAAQYEQYF. The CDR3 nucleotides read TGCGCCAGCAGCTTGGGACTAGCAGCACAGTACGAGCAGTACTTC. This sequence joins TRBV5-1 and TRBJ2-7, with 7 bases identical to TRBD2. Trimming removed 0 bases from V and 4 bases from J; junction bases left unmatched: 7. From germline, CDR1 is SGHRS and CDR2 YFSETQ. The CDR3 consists of 15 residues.

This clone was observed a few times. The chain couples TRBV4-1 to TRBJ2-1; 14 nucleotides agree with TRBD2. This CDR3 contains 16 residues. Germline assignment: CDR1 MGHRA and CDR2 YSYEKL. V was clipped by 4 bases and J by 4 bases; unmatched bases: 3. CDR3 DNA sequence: TGCGCCAGCAGCCGGACTAGCGGGGGGAGGTACAATGAGCAGTTCTTC. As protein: CASSRTSGGRYNEQFF.

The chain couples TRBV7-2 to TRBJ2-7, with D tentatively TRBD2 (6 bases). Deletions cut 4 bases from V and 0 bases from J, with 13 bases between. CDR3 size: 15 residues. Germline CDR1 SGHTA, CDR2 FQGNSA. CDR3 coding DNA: TGTGCCAGCAGCTGGGTGGAGGGTAGCTCCTACGAGCAGTACTTC. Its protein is CASSWVEGSSYEQYF. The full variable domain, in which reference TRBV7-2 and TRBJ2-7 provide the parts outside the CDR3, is GAGVSQSPSNKVTEKGKDVELRCDPISGHTALYWYRQSLGQGLEFLIYFQGNSAPDKSGLPSDRFSAERTGGSVSTLTIQRTQQEDSAVYLCASSWVEGSSYEQYFGPGTRLTVT.

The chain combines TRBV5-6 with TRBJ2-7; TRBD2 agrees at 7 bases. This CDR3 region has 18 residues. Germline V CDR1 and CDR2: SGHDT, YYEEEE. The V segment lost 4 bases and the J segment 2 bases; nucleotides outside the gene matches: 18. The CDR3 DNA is TGTGCCAGCAGCCGGACTCGAGGTAGCGGGCGTTTGCCCTACGAGCAGTACTTC. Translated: CASSRTRGSGRLPYEQYF.

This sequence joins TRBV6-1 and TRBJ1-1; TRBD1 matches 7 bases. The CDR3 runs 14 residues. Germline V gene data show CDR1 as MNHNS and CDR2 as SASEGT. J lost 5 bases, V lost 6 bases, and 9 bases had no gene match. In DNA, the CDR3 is TGTGCCAGCAGACTCGACGCAGGGGGAACTGAAGCTTTCTTT. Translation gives CASRLDAGGTEAFF.